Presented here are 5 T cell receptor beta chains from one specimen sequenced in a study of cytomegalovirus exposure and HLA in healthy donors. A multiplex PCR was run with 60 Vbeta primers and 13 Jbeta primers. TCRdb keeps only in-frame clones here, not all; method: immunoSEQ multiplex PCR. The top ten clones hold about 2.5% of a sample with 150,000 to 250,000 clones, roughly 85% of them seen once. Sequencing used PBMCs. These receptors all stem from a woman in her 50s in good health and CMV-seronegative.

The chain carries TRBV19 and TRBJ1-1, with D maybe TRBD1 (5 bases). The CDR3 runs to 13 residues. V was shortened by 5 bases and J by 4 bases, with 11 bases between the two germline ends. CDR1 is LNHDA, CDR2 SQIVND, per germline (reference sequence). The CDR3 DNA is TGTGCCAGTAGTTACGGGGGGGGCACTGAAGCTTTCTTT. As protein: CASSYGGGTEAFF. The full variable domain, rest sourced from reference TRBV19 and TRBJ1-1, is DGGITQSPKYLFRKEGQNVTLSCEQNLNHDAMYWYRQDPGQGLRLIYYSQIVNDFQKGDIAEGYSVSREKKESFPLTVTSAQKNPTAFYLCASSYGGGTEAFFGQGTRLTVV.

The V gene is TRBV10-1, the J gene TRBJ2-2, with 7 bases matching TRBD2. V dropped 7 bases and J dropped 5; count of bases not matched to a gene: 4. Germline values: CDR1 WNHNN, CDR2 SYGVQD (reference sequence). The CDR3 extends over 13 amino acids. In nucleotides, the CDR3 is TGCGCCAGCATGATGGGAGGGACCGGGGAGCTGTTTTTT. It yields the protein CASMMGGTGELFF.

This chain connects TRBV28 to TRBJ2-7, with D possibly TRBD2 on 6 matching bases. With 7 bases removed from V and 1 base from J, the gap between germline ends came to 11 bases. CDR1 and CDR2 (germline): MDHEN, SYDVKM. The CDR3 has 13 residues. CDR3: CASTAGRSYEQYF. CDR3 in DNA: TGTGCCAGCACCGCGGGGCGATCCTACGAGCAGTACTTC.

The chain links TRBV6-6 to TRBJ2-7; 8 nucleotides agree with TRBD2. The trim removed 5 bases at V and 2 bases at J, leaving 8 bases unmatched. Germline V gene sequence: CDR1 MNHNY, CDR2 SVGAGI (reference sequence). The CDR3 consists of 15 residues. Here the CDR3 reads CASSPAGEGTYEQYF. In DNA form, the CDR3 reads TGTGCCAGCAGTCCAGCGGGAGAAGGGACCTACGAGCAGTACTTC.

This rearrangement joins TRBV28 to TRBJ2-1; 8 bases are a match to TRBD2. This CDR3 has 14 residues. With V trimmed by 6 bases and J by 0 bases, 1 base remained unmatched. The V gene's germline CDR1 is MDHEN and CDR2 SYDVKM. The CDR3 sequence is CASRSGSSYNEQFF. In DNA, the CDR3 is TGTGCCAGCAGGAGCGGGAGCTCCTACAATGAGCAGTTCTTC.